The 8 T cell receptor beta chains below were found in one sample sequenced in a study of blood T cells in healthy people across ages. Next came a second PCR, run for 7 to 11 cycles, which used a sample-barcoded 5' primer along with a J-beta primer mix. Each CDR3 protein is one row after TCRdb ran MiXCR on the 5' RACE reads. The sample lists about 1.5 million distinct CDR3 sequences; approximately 43% were seen once. Sequencing input: blood. These receptors all stem from a woman aged 18-29 years in good health.

This clonotype was picked up a small number of times. The genes are TRBV7-2 and TRBJ2-1, with 8 nucleotides matching TRBD2. J gave up 2 bases and V 5 bases, and 5 bases lay outside the gene matches. The germline V gene has CDR1 SGHTA and CDR2 FQGNSA. The length of the CDR3 is 15 residues. The CDR3 nucleotides read TGTGCCAGCAGCACCCGACTAGCGACCTACAATGAGCAGTTCTTC. Amino acids: CASSTRLATYNEQFF.

This chain links TRBV29-1 with TRBJ1-2; D possibly corresponds to TRBD1 (5 bases). V was trimmed by 4 bases and J by 4 bases, leaving 10 bases between them. In germline, CDR1 is SQVTM, CDR2 ANQGSEA. The CDR3 length is 12 residues. CDR3 in DNA: TGCAGCGTTGCTAAGACAGCCTATGGCTACACCTTC. Residues: CSVAKTAYGYTF. Using reference TRBV29-1 and TRBJ1-2 for the parts outside the CDR3, the full variable domain is SAVISQKPSRDICQRGTSLTIQCQVDSQVTMMFWYRQQPGQSLTLIATANQGSEATYESGFVIDKFPISRPNLTFSTLTVSNMSPEDSSIYLCSVAKTAYGYTFGSGTRLTVV.

This chain joins TRBV20-1 and TRBJ1-2; D remains unclear. V lost 5 bases, J lost 2 bases, and 12 bases lay in between. The CDR3 sequence is 13 residues long. Germline lookup yields CDR1 DFQATT and CDR2 SNEGSKA (reference sequence). CDR3 nucleotides: TGCAGTGCTGGGAGAAAGATCAACTATGGCTACACCTTC. Its translation: CSAGRKINYGYTF.

The rearrangement links TRBV19 to TRBJ1-2; a weak D match, TRBD1 (6 bases). There are 13 residues in the CDR3. CDR1 is LNHDA and CDR2 is SQIVND in the germline V gene (reference sequence). Trimming took off 3 bases at V and 6 bases at J, with 11 bases between the two ends. CDR3 amino acids: CASSIGTHHGYTF. The CDR3 DNA reads as TGTGCCAGTAGTATTGGGACACACCATGGCTACACCTTC.

The genes are TRBV25-1 and TRBJ2-1, with a possible D match to TRBD2 (6 bases). Trimming shortened V by 0 bases and J by 9 bases, and 12 bases separated the two germline ends. Germline loops: CDR1 MGHDK, CDR2 SYGVNS. The CDR3 sequence is 14 residues long. For the CDR3, the DNA is TGTGCCAGCAGTGAATATAATGCGGGGCTTGAGCAGTTCTTC. Protein sequence: CASSEYNAGLEQFF.

This clonotype was found a few times. The CDR3 reads CASKTGGMGNQPQHF. The CDR3 DNA sequence: TGTGCCAGCAAAACAGGGGGCATGGGCAATCAGCCCCAGCATTTT. The chain carries TRBV27 and TRBJ1-5; the match to TRBD1 covers 9 bases. Germline loops: CDR1 MNHEY, CDR2 SMNVEV (reference sequence). After removal of 7 bases from V and 2 bases from J, the junction contained 6 bases not matched to a gene. The CDR3 has 15 residues.

The chain uses TRBV10-3 and TRBJ2-1; 10 bases agree with TRBD2. CDR1 and CDR2 (germline): ENHRY, SYGVKD. V shed 3 bases and J 8 bases; nucleotides not matched to a gene: 7. The CDR3 runs 15 residues. The CDR3 protein is CAISEAAGGVDEQFF. As DNA, the CDR3 is TGTGCCATCAGTGAAGCAGCGGGAGGGGTGGATGAGCAGTTCTTC.

This clonotype was observed a few times. The V and J genes are TRBV6-5 and TRBJ1-1; maybe TRBD1 (5 bases). This CDR3 is built from 14 residues. Germline-derived CDR1 and CDR2 are MNHEY and SVGAGI. Deletions cut 2 bases from V and 4 bases from J, with 11 bases between. DNA of the CDR3: TGTGCCAGCAGTTACGGGGAGGGGATCACTGAAGCTTTCTTT. Translated, it gives CASSYGEGITEAFF.